Following are 30 T cell receptor beta chains from one sample sequenced in a study of neurological immune-mediated disorders. Using its own MiXCR run on the 5' RACE reads, TCRdb lists one record per CDR3 protein. The data contain about 50,000 distinct CDR3 sequences, approximately 16% of them seen just once; the ten biggest clones take up 4.4%. The sample comprised PBMCs. All receptors come from a man aged 55 to 70 in good health.

This sequence joins TRBV7-3 and TRBJ2-3, with 8 bases fitting TRBD2. The trim removed 2 bases at V and 5 bases at J, leaving 3 bases unmatched. CDR3 length: 14 amino acids. Germline-derived CDR1 and CDR2 are SGHTA and FQGTGA. This CDR3 is CASSLAGGLDTQYF. CDR3 nucleotides: TGTGCCAGCAGCTTAGCGGGAGGACTAGATACGCAGTATTTT.

This clonotype was detected ten times or more. This sequence joins TRBV7-3 and TRBJ2-5, with 13 bases lining up with TRBD2. Germline V gene data show CDR1 as SGHTA and CDR2 as FQGTGA. Trimming took 5 bases from V and 5 from J; bases not matched to a gene: 8. This CDR3 comprises 16 residues. CDR3 sequence reads: CASSPLAGGGEETQYF. As DNA, the CDR3 is TGTGCCAGCAGCCCACTAGCGGGAGGGGGCGAGGAGACCCAGTACTTC.

This clonotype was observed a handful of times. At one of its ends the junction is not consistent with the germline gene, which may arise from a read error. The V and J genes are TRBV5-4 and TRBJ1-1; D is unresolved. CDR3 size: 12 residues. Germline V CDR1 and CDR2: SGHNT, YYREEE (reference sequence). The CDR3 region has the DNA TGTGCCAGCAGCTTGATGAACACTGACGCTTTCTTT. Translation: CASSLMNTDAFF.

There are many counts of this clonotype. The rearrangement joins TRBV7-2 to TRBJ2-7, with 7 bases identical to TRBD2. From germline, CDR1 is SGHTA and CDR2 FQGNSA. The length of the CDR3 is 15 residues. V shed 0 bases, J shed 5 bases, and the junction held 7 bases outside the gene matches. CDR3 residues: CASSLAVAGFNEQYF. DNA for the CDR3: TGTGCCAGCAGCTTAGCAGTAGCGGGTTTCAACGAGCAGTACTTC. Full variable domain (rest looked up from reference TRBV7-2 and TRBJ2-7): GAGVSQSPSNKVTEKGKDVELRCDPISGHTALYWYRQSLGQGLEFLIYFQGNSAPDKSGLPSDRFSAERTGGSVSTLTIQRTQQEDSAVYLCASSLAVAGFNEQYFGPGTRLTVT.

There are many counts of this clonotype. V gene TRBV20-1 combines with J gene TRBJ2-3, with 7 nucleotides matching TRBD2. The germline gives CDR1 DFQATT, CDR2 SNEGSKA (reference sequence). The CDR3 is 17 amino acids. The V segment lost 5 bases and the J segment 2 bases; nucleotides outside the gene matches: 16. CDR3 nucleotide sequence: TGCAGTGCTCGGGCATTGATGGGAGGGAGTAACACAGATACGCAGTATTTT. As protein: CSARALMGGSNTDTQYF.

This clonotype was recorded many times. This chain uses TRBV27 with TRBJ1-1, with a weak D call TRBD1 (5 bases). V lost 2 bases to trimming and J lost 1 base, with 14 bases between them. The CDR3 is 16 amino acids. Germline V gene data show CDR1 as MNHEY and CDR2 as SMNVEV (reference sequence). CDR3 in amino acids: CASSLSPGRSNTEAFF. The CDR3 DNA reads TGTGCCAGCAGTTTAAGCCCGGGGCGATCGAACACTGAAGCTTTCTTT.

This clonotype has at least ten counts. This rearrangement joins TRBV7-6 to TRBJ2-5; D assignment may be TRBD1 or TRBD2 (5 bases each). The germline V gene has CDR1 SGHVS and CDR2 FNYEAQ. CDR3 size: 13 residues. The V gene lost 5 bases and the J gene lost 9 bases, with 16 bases spanning the gap. CDR3 residues: CASSPGTSRAQYF. CDR3 DNA: TGTGCCAGCAGCCCTGGGACCTCGAGGGCCCAGTACTTC.

This clonotype was seen only a few times. The chain carries TRBV28 and TRBJ1-6; 7 bases align to TRBD1. In germline, CDR1 is MDHEN, CDR2 SYDVKM. CDR3 length equals 14 residues. Trimming cost V 7 bases and J 7 bases; bases outside gene matches: 7. CDR3 sequence reads: CASTLDRWNSPLHF. CDR3 nucleotides: TGTGCCAGCACCCTGGACAGGTGGAATTCACCCCTCCACTTT. Filled out from reference TRBV28 and TRBJ1-6, the complete variable domain reads DVKVTQSSRYLVKRTGEKVFLECVQDMDHENMFWYRQDPGLGLRLIYFSYDVKMKEKGDIPEGYSVSREKKERFSLILESASTNQTSMYLCASTLDRWNSPLHFGNGTRLTVT.

This clonotype was observed many times. V is TRBV7-2 and J is TRBJ2-1, with 11 bases aligning to TRBD2. The trim removed 8 bases at V and 2 bases at J, leaving 5 bases unmatched. This CDR3 comprises 15 residues. Germline V gene data show CDR1 as SGHTA and CDR2 as FQGNSA. CDR3 in amino acids: CASGRLAGTYNEQFF. The CDR3 DNA reads TGTGCCAGCGGAAGACTAGCGGGGACCTACAATGAGCAGTTCTTC.

This clonotype was detected ten times or more. The CDR3 here is CSARGRVDTGELFF. The CDR3 nucleotides are TGCAGTGCTAGAGGCAGGGTAGACACCGGGGAGCTGTTTTTT. The genes are TRBV20-1 and TRBJ2-2, with a possible D match to TRBD1 (5 bases). V lost 1 base and J 3 bases, leaving 9 bases between the germline ends. Per the germline V gene, CDR1 is DFQATT and CDR2 is SNEGSKA (reference sequence). This CDR3 has 14 residues.

This clonotype occurred many times. V is TRBV7-2 and J is TRBJ2-7, with unresolved D. This CDR3 comprises 13 residues. With 5 bases removed from V and 3 bases from J, the gap between germline ends came to 11 bases. The germline CDR1 and CDR2 sequences are SGHTA and FQGNSA. DNA for the CDR3: TGTGCCAGCAGCCCAGTAGGTTACTACGAGCAGTACTTC. As protein: CASSPVGYYEQYF.

In this sample, this clonotype turned up many times. The chain joins TRBV5-1 to TRBJ1-2; 12 bases map to TRBD1. The CDR3 runs to 15 residues. The germline CDR1 and CDR2 sequences are SGHRS and YFSETQ. V shed 4 bases, J shed 6 bases, and the junction held 7 bases outside the gene matches. The CDR3 bases are TGCGCCAGCAGCCAGGGACAGGGGGCGAGAAATGGCTACACCTTC. This codes for CASSQGQGARNGYTF. Variable domain in full (rest from reference TRBV5-1 and TRBJ1-2): KAGVTQTPRYLIKTRGQQVTLSCSPISGHRSVSWYQQTPGQGLQFLFEYFSETQRNKGNFPGRFSGRQFSNSRSEMNVSTLELGDSALYLCASSQGQGARNGYTFGSGTRLTVV.

In this sample, this clonotype turned up many times. The rearrangement joins TRBV5-6 to TRBJ2-3; TRBD2 might be the D (6 bases). V lost 2 bases and J lost 1, with 11 bases in between. CDR1 and CDR2 from the germline V gene are SGHDT and YYEEEE. CDR3 size: 15 residues. Written as DNA, the CDR3 is TGTGCCAGCAGCTTCTCGGGAGCGGGCACAGATACGCAGTATTTT. It translates to CASSFSGAGTDTQYF. Full variable domain (outside the CDR3, taken from reference TRBV5-6 and TRBJ2-3): DAGVTQSPTHLIKTRGQQVTLRCSPKSGHDTVSWYQQALGQGPQFIFQYYEEEERQRGNFPDRFSGHQFPNYSSELNVNALLLGDSALYLCASSFSGAGTDTQYFGPGTRLTVL.

This clonotype was counted many times. The V call is TRBV20-1, the J call TRBJ2-3, with 11 bases aligning to TRBD2. The CDR3 contains 16 residues. V lost 6 bases and J lost 5; bases outside the gene matches: 13. Germline V gene sequence: CDR1 DFQATT, CDR2 SNEGSKA (reference sequence). CDR3 loop: CSARTGTSGIRDTQYF. The CDR3 DNA reads TGCAGTGCGCGGACCGGGACTAGCGGAATAAGAGATACGCAGTATTTT.

This clonotype was recorded at least ten times. This sequence joins TRBV20-1 and TRBJ1-6, with TRBD1 matching over 8 bases. This CDR3 is 14 amino acids long. Germline V gives CDR1 DFQATT, CDR2 SNEGSKA (reference sequence). Unmatched junction bases numbered 6, after V lost 4 bases and J lost 7 bases. CDR3 coding DNA: TGCAGTGCTACCCCGGGACAGGAGAATTCACCCCTCCACTTT. It specifies CSATPGQENSPLHF.

The sample holds many counts of this clonotype. The chain recombines TRBV24-1 with TRBJ2-3, with 11 bases aligning to TRBD1. This CDR3 spans 15 amino acids. V trimming: 7 bases; J trimming: 1 base; junction bases outside the gene matches: 3. Germline V CDR1 and CDR2: KGHDR, SFDVKD. CDR3 coding DNA: TGTGCCACCAGGGGACAGGGGGATGGCACAGATACGCAGTATTTT. Its translation is CATRGQGDGTDTQYF.

At least ten counts were recorded for this clonotype. V is TRBV3-1 and J is TRBJ2-5; D gene unclear. The CDR3 spans 15 residues. Looked up from germline, CDR1 is LGHDT and CDR2 is YNNKEL (reference sequence). V shed 6 bases and J shed 4 bases, with 18 bases lying between them. The CDR3 DNA sequence: TGTGCCAGCAGTTCCGGGCCCGTTAAGGCAGAGACCCAGTACTTC. As protein: CASSSGPVKAETQYF.

The rearrangement links TRBV9 to TRBJ2-7, with D perhaps being TRBD1 or TRBD2 (5 bases each). The CDR3 loop spans 15 amino acids. V gave up 0 bases and J gave up 6 bases, with 16 bases separating them. CDR1 SGDLS and CDR2 YYNGEE come from the germline V gene. The CDR3: CASSVGRAIGTEQYF. In DNA, the CDR3 is TGTGCCAGCAGCGTAGGTAGGGCGATTGGGACCGAGCAGTACTTC.

The CDR3 nucleotides are TGCAGCGTTGAACGGTCCAGGGGCAATGAGCAGTTCTTC. Protein sequence: CSVERSRGNEQFF. This chain joins TRBV29-1 and TRBJ2-1; D is possibly TRBD1 (6 bases). Germline V gene lookup returns CDR1 SQVTM and CDR2 ANQGSEA. This CDR3 spans 13 amino acids. V was shortened by 2 bases and J by 6 bases, with 11 bases between the two germline ends.

The chain is built from TRBV27 and TRBJ2-1; 13 nucleotides align to TRBD2. Losses at the gene ends were 0 bases for V and 7 bases for J; bases not matched to a gene: 3. This CDR3 comprises 16 residues. In germline, CDR1 is MNHEY, CDR2 SMNVEV (reference sequence). The CDR3 spells CASSLSLTSGRNEQFF. As DNA, the CDR3 is TGTGCCAGCAGTTTATCTCTGACTAGCGGGAGGAATGAGCAGTTCTTC.

This clonotype was found many times. The chain employs TRBV12-3 or TRBV12-4 and TRBJ2-5; possible D gene TRBD1, 6 bases. The length of the CDR3 is 14 residues. The ends were cut back, 6 bases at V and 5 bases at J, with 16 bases in the middle. The CDR3 sequence: CASRKGGEAETQYF. In DNA, the CDR3 is TGTGCCAGCAGAAAAGGGGGAGAGGCGGAGACCCAGTACTTC.

This clonotype was seen ten or more times. This chain uses TRBV5-1 with TRBJ1-2; D ambiguous. CDR1 is SGHRS and CDR2 is YFSETQ in the germline V gene. This CDR3 has 13 residues. Deletions cut 0 bases from V and 8 bases from J, with 11 bases between. The CDR3 DNA is TGCGCCAGCAGCTTGGAGGTCTCGGGAGGCTACACCTTC. Protein product: CASSLEVSGGYTF.

Details on this clonotype: A read error may explain this, as a much larger clone is one base away. V gene TRBV4-1 combines with J gene TRBJ1-5; D gene ambiguous. Per the germline V gene, CDR1 is MGHRA and CDR2 is YSYEKL. The CDR3 has 13 amino acids. This chain's CDR3 is CASSQDGNRPQHF. The CDR3 nucleotides read TGCGCCAGCAGCCAAGATGGAAATCGGCCCCAGCATTTT.

This clonotype was seen many times. The CDR3 protein is CASMGRPNTGELFF. The CDR3, as DNA: TGTGCCAGCATGGGTCGCCCGAACACCGGGGAGCTGTTTTTT. The rearrangement joins TRBV6-1 to TRBJ2-2; D gene uncertain. The CDR3 contains 14 residues. Germline V lookup: CDR1 MNHNS, CDR2 SASEGT. With 7 bases removed from V and 0 bases from J, the gap between germline ends came to 9 bases.

In its sample, this clonotype was seen many times. This rearrangement joins TRBV6-6 to TRBJ2-1, with 10 bases aligning to TRBD2. V trimming: 2 bases; J trimming: 14 bases; junction bases outside the gene matches: 9. Germline CDR1 is MNHNY and CDR2 is SVGAGI (reference sequence). The CDR3 has 14 amino acids. The CDR3 DNA reads as TGTGCCAGCAGTTACACCCTAGCGGGAGTTAAAGAGTTCTTC. It encodes CASSYTLAGVKEFF.

There are many counts of this clonotype. The J gene is TRBJ2-1, the V gene TRBV4-3; TRBD2 agrees at 10 bases. CDR1 is LGHNA, CDR2 YSLEER, per germline. The V segment lost 4 bases and the J segment 8 bases; nucleotides outside the gene matches: 5. CDR3 size: 14 residues. CDR3 DNA sequence: TGCGCCAGCAGCCCTCAGCGGGAGGGATATGAGCAGTTCTTC. Protein: CASSPQREGYEQFF.

At least ten counts were recorded for this clonotype. The CDR3 sequence is CASRGGLAGGSVAKNIQYF. CDR3 in DNA: TGCGCCAGCAGGGGGGGGCTAGCGGGAGGCTCAGTTGCCAAAAACATTCAGTACTTC. V usage is TRBV10-2 and J usage is TRBJ2-4; the match to TRBD2 covers 11 bases. J gave up 1 base and V 6 bases, and 14 bases lay outside the gene matches. There are 19 residues in the CDR3. CDR1 is WSHSY, CDR2 SAAADI, per germline.

The CDR3 is CASSTGASGSYEQFF. CDR3 coding DNA: TGTGCCAGCAGCACCGGCGCTAGCGGGAGTTATGAGCAGTTCTTC. The chain carries TRBV7-2 and TRBJ2-1; 10 positions agree with TRBD2. Germline loops: CDR1 SGHTA, CDR2 FQGNSA. V was pared by 5 bases and J by 8 bases, with 9 bases of the junction left unmatched. This CDR3 has 15 amino acids.

The chain couples TRBV28 to TRBJ2-1; D remains unclear. The CDR3 is 11 residues long. The ends were cut back, 5 bases at V and 8 bases at J, with 7 bases in the middle. Per the germline V gene, CDR1 is MDHEN and CDR2 is SYDVKM. CDR3 amino acids: CASSPTDEQFF. In DNA, the CDR3 is TGTGCCAGCAGTCCCACGGATGAGCAGTTCTTC.

This clonotype was seen many times. CDR3 loop: CASRTGTGDYQPQHF. The CDR3 DNA follows: TGTGCCAGCAGAACCGGGACAGGGGATTATCAGCCCCAGCATTTT. The gene calls are TRBV12-3 or TRBV12-4 and TRBJ1-5; 10 bases line up with TRBD1. The CDR3 loop spans 15 amino acids. Trimming cost V 6 bases and J 5 bases; bases outside gene matches: 7.